Listed here are 28 T cell receptor beta chains from one sample, sequenced in a study of cytotoxic CD8 clonotypes in ibrutinib-treated CLL. Clones were sequenced by immunoSEQ multiplex PCR, and TCRdb holds only the in-frame ones, with some missing. The sample has 110,000 to 150,000 clones, approximately 89% seen once. The sample consisted of PBMCs, taken after 12 months of ibrutinib treatment. The receptor source for this set is a human donor with chronic lymphocytic leukemia.

This clone came up a few times. The V gene is TRBV27, the J gene TRBJ1-5; D uncertain. The CDR3 runs 13 residues. V was cut by 2 bases and J by 7 bases, with 9 bases left in between. From germline, CDR1 is MNHEY and CDR2 SMNVEV (reference sequence). CDR3 loop: CASSLGWGQPQHF. As DNA, the CDR3 is TGTGCCAGCAGTTTAGGTTGGGGACAGCCCCAGCATTTT.

The chain has TRBV5-1 and TRBJ2-3; D remains ambiguous. CDR1 and CDR2 from the germline V gene are SGHRS and YFSETQ. CDR3 length equals 16 residues. V shed 4 bases and J shed 0 bases, with 15 bases lying between them. The CDR3 DNA sequence: TGCGCCAGCAGCCTCGCTATGACGTCGAGCACAGATACGCAGTATTTT. Translated, it gives CASSLAMTSSTDTQYF. The full variable domain, rest sourced from reference TRBV5-1 and TRBJ2-3, is KAGVTQTPRYLIKTRGQQVTLSCSPISGHRSVSWYQQTPGQGLQFLFEYFSETQRNKGNFPGRFSGRQFSNSRSEMNVSTLELGDSALYLCASSLAMTSSTDTQYFGPGTRLTVL.

This clone was counted a single time. The CDR3 sequence is CASSFSRGGGLRNTEAFF. The CDR3 DNA sequence: TGTGCCAGCAGCTTCTCTCGGGGAGGGGGTTTAAGGAACACTGAAGCTTTCTTT. The chain has TRBV7-6 and TRBJ1-1, with D tentatively TRBD1 (6 bases). The ends were cut back, 3 bases at V and 1 base at J, with 21 bases in the middle. Germline-derived CDR1 and CDR2 are SGHVS and FNYEAQ. CDR3 length: 18 amino acids.

The chain employs TRBV28 and TRBJ2-3; D possibly corresponds to TRBD2 (6 bases). V was shortened by 4 bases and J by 0 bases, with 11 bases between the two germline ends. In germline, CDR1 is MDHEN, CDR2 SYDVKM. The length of the CDR3 is 15 residues. The CDR3 DNA reads as TGTGCCAGCAGTTCTTTAGCGGCTAGCACAGATACGCAGTATTTT. Protein: CASSSLAASTDTQYF.

The V gene is TRBV28, the J gene TRBJ2-5, with a possible D match to TRBD2 (6 bases). This CDR3 is 9 amino acids long. Trimming removed 11 bases from V and 5 bases from J, with 6 bases in between. Germline CDR1 MDHEN, CDR2 SYDVKM. CDR3 protein: CARGETQYF. CDR3 in DNA: TGTGCCCGGGGGGAGACCCAGTACTTC.

This clone was observed a handful of times. CDR3: CASSSRSHPALSYGYTF. The CDR3, as DNA: TGTGCCAGCAGCTCTAGATCACACCCGGCTTTGAGCTATGGCTACACCTTC. The rearrangement uses TRBV7-9 and TRBJ1-2; D unclear. The CDR3 consists of 17 residues. Trimming took 4 bases from V and 4 from J, leaving 22 bases between them. Germline CDR1 is SEHNR and CDR2 is FQNEAQ (reference sequence).

The V and J genes are TRBV6-6 and TRBJ1-2; D not certain. The germline V and J ends were trimmed by 6 bases and 7 bases, with 18 bases remaining between them. This CDR3 region has 14 residues. CDR1 and CDR2 (germline): MNHNY, SVGAGI (reference sequence). The CDR3 here is CASSQSTPSAGYTF. For the CDR3, the DNA is TGTGCCAGCAGCCAATCCACACCGTCGGCTGGCTACACCTTC.

The rearrangement joins TRBV19 to TRBJ2-4, with 9 bases aligning to TRBD1. Germline-derived CDR1 and CDR2 are LNHDA and SQIVND (reference sequence). The trim removed 7 bases at V and 8 bases at J, leaving 12 bases unmatched. CDR3 length equals 15 residues. The CDR3 DNA reads as TGTGCCAGTACCAACATAGAGGGACAGGGAGACATTCAGTACTTC. As protein: CASTNIEGQGDIQYF.

V usage is TRBV7-2 and J usage is TRBJ2-1, with no clear D. Germline CDR1 and CDR2: SGHTA and FQGNSA. The germline V and J ends were trimmed by 5 bases and 10 bases, with 12 bases remaining between them. The CDR3 sequence is 12 residues long. CDR3 nucleotide sequence: TGTGCCAGCAGCCAGAGGAGATTCGAGCAGTTCTTC. The encoded protein is CASSQRRFEQFF. Complete variable domain (other parts from reference TRBV7-2 and TRBJ2-1): GAGVSQSPSNKVTEKGKDVELRCDPISGHTALYWYRQSLGQGLEFLIYFQGNSAPDKSGLPSDRFSAERTGGSVSTLTIQRTQQEDSAVYLCASSQRRFEQFFGPGTRLTVL.

The chain couples TRBV2 to TRBJ1-5; D gene uncertain. V was pared by 0 bases and J by 4 bases, with 16 bases between. The length of the CDR3 is 17 residues. CDR1 is SNHLY, CDR2 FYNNEI, per germline. The CDR3 region has the DNA TGTGCCAGCAGTGAAGCGCAGTCGATTTCGGGGAATCAGCCCCAGCATTTT. Amino acids: CASSEAQSISGNQPQHF.

The V and J genes are TRBV21-1 and TRBJ2-1; the table's TRBD2 call for D was not verified on the DNA. TRBV21-1 is shown as a pseudogene. The CDR3 has 15 residues. CDR3 in DNA: TGTGCCAGCAGCAAAAATGGAGGCAGGTACAATGAGCAGTTCTTC. This gives the protein CASSKNGGRYNEQFF.

This chain joins TRBV5-1 and TRBJ1-1; D unclear. V was shortened by 4 bases and J by 3 bases, with 10 bases between the two germline ends. The length of the CDR3 is 13 residues. Germline CDR1 SGHRS, CDR2 YFSETQ. The CDR3 coding sequence is TGCGCCAGCAGCCGGATAACAGACACTGAAGCTTTCTTT. Protein product: CASSRITDTEAFF.

This clone was picked up one time. The CDR3 reads CASSDPAGEQYF. The CDR3 DNA sequence: TGCGCCAGCAGTGACCCCGCCGGAGAGCAGTACTTC. The chain employs TRBV10-1 and TRBJ2-7; unclear D gene. This CDR3 is 12 amino acids long. CDR1 is WNHNN, CDR2 SYGVQD, per germline (reference sequence). V was clipped by 3 bases and J by 7 bases, with 10 bases between them.

V usage is TRBV27 and J usage is TRBJ2-5; D is possibly TRBD2 (6 bases). Looked up from germline, CDR1 is MNHEY and CDR2 is SMNVEV (reference sequence). This CDR3 has 14 amino acids. With 6 bases removed from V and 1 base from J, the gap between germline ends came to 12 bases. This CDR3 is CASSGHGSQETQYF. The DNA of the CDR3 is TGTGCCAGCAGCGGTCACGGGAGCCAAGAGACCCAGTACTTC.

J is TRBJ2-1 and V is TRBV6-4, with 13 positions matching TRBD2. Germline V lookup: CDR1 MRHNA, CDR2 SNTAGT. V lost 0 bases to trimming and J lost 10 bases; unmatched junction nucleotides: 3. CDR3 length: 15 amino acids. CDR3 bases: TGTGCCAGCAGTGACTCATTGGGACTAGCGGGGGAGCAGTTCTTC. Translated, it gives CASSDSLGLAGEQFF.

This rearrangement joins TRBV4-3 to TRBJ2-7; maybe TRBD2 (5 bases). Trimming cost V 2 bases and J 0 bases, with 11 bases left between them. CDR1 LGHNA and CDR2 YSLEER come from the germline V gene. There are 15 residues in the CDR3. CDR3 bases: TGCGCCAGCAGCCAACAAATACGGGGCTCCTACGAGCAGTACTTC. The encoded protein is CASSQQIRGSYEQYF.

The V call is TRBV5-1, the J call TRBJ2-3; TRBD1 might be the D (5 bases). This CDR3 is built from 13 residues. Germline loops: CDR1 SGHRS, CDR2 YFSETQ. Trimming stripped 3 bases from V and 6 bases from J, with 11 bases between. The CDR3 nucleotides are TGCGCCAGCAGCTCCCACGACAGTGATACGCAGTATTTT. It encodes CASSSHDSDTQYF.

The V gene is TRBV7-9, the J gene TRBJ2-1; D is uncertain. V lost 5 bases to trimming and J lost 8 bases, with 10 bases between them. The germline V gene has CDR1 SEHNR and CDR2 FQNEAQ (reference sequence). The CDR3 sequence is 12 residues long. The CDR3 spells CASSNGPDEQFF. The CDR3 region has the DNA TGTGCCAGCAGCAATGGACCCGATGAGCAGTTCTTC.

The gene calls are TRBV7-9 and TRBJ2-3; 7 positions match TRBD1. Germline CDR1 SEHNR, CDR2 FQNEAQ (reference sequence). The CDR3 length is 15 residues. V trimming: 3 bases; J trimming: 2 bases; junction bases outside the gene matches: 5. CDR3 sequence (DNA): TGTGCCAGCAGCTTTTATGGGACAGACACAGATACGCAGTATTTT. Amino acid sequence: CASSFYGTDTDTQYF. Combining the CDR3 with reference TRBV7-9 and TRBJ2-3 gives the whole variable domain DTGVSQNPRHKITKRGQNVTFRCDPISEHNRLYWYRQTLGQGPEFLTYFQNEAQLEKSRLLSDRFSAERPKGSFSTLEIQRTEQGDSAMYLCASSFYGTDTDTQYFGPGTRLTVL.

The V call is TRBV2, the J call TRBJ2-1; either TRBD1 or TRBD2 may fit D (6 bases each). Germline CDR1 SNHLY, CDR2 FYNNEI. This CDR3 spans 11 amino acids. Trimming pared 6 bases from V and 8 bases from J, leaving 8 bases between. Written as DNA, the CDR3 is TGTGCCAGCAGAGGGGGGCATGAGCAGTTCTTC. This translates into CASRGGHEQFF.

The chain links TRBV29-1 to TRBJ2-7; D unresolved. Trimming took off 7 bases at V and 0 bases at J, with 10 bases between the two ends. The CDR3 is 12 residues long. In germline, CDR1 is SQVTM, CDR2 ANQGSEA. CDR3 region: CSARKSSYEQYF. CDR3 in DNA: TGCAGCGCTCGGAAGAGCTCCTACGAGCAGTACTTC.

The chain employs TRBV10-1 and TRBJ2-1; D remains ambiguous. Germline assignment: CDR1 WNHNN and CDR2 SYGVQD (reference sequence). Trimming removed 2 bases at V and 5 bases at J, with 4 bases between. The length of the CDR3 is 12 residues. The CDR3 DNA is TGCGCCAGCAGTGAGACCAACAATGAGCAGTTCTTC. Amino acid sequence: CASSETNNEQFF.

The rearrangement uses TRBV11-2 and TRBJ2-2; 7 bases line up with TRBD2. Trimming cost V 0 bases and J 6 bases; bases outside gene matches: 4. CDR1 is SGHAT, CDR2 FQNNGV, per germline. The CDR3 has 15 amino acids. In nucleotides, the CDR3 is TGTGCCAGCAGCTTAGACCGACTAGCCTCCGGGGAGCTGTTTTTT. This sequence encodes CASSLDRLASGELFF.

The rearrangement uses TRBV20-1 and TRBJ2-5, with D hard to call. The germline V and J ends were trimmed by 5 bases and 7 bases, with 8 bases remaining between them. The length of the CDR3 is 10 residues. Germline CDR1 reads DFQATT; CDR2 reads SNEGSKA (reference sequence). The CDR3 DNA sequence: TGCAGTGCTTCTGACGGGACCCAGTACTTC. It codes for CSASDGTQYF.

The chain uses TRBV5-1 and TRBJ2-7, with TRBD1 as a possible D gene (5 bases). V lost 0 bases and J lost 1, with 8 bases in between. The CDR3 loop spans 14 amino acids. Looked up from germline, CDR1 is SGHRS and CDR2 is YFSETQ. CDR3 region: CASSLDPGSYEQYF. The CDR3 nucleotides read TGCGCCAGCAGCTTGGATCCAGGGTCCTACGAGCAGTACTTC. Full variable domain (outside the CDR3, taken from reference TRBV5-1 and TRBJ2-7): KAGVTQTPRYLIKTRGQQVTLSCSPISGHRSVSWYQQTPGQGLQFLFEYFSETQRNKGNFPGRFSGRQFSNSRSEMNVSTLELGDSALYLCASSLDPGSYEQYFGPGTRLTVT.

The genes are TRBV7-8 and TRBJ1-2; D is undetermined. Trimming stripped 7 bases from V and 5 bases from J, with 17 bases between. The CDR3 contains 14 residues. The germline V gene encodes CDR1 SGHVS and CDR2 FQNEAQ. This CDR3 reads CASILKGNLYGYTF. The CDR3 DNA reads TGTGCCAGCATCCTAAAAGGGAACTTATATGGCTACACCTTC.

The chain employs TRBV6-6 and TRBJ2-2; possible D gene TRBD1, 5 bases. Germline lookup yields CDR1 MNHNY and CDR2 SVGAGI (reference sequence). This CDR3 has 13 residues. Between the trimmed V and J ends, which lost 7 bases and 4 bases, there was a span of 10 bases. CDR3 bases: TGTGCCAGCACCGTTGGGGCCACCGGGGAGCTGTTTTTT. Protein product: CASTVGATGELFF.

The chain employs TRBV10-1 and TRBJ2-3; 9 positions agree with TRBD2. J gave up 2 bases and V 8 bases, and 8 bases lay outside the gene matches. Germline values: CDR1 WNHNN, CDR2 SYGVQD (reference sequence). The CDR3 consists of 15 residues. The CDR3 DNA sequence: TGCGCCAGCCAACTTGGGACTAGCCCCACAGATACGCAGTATTTT. Amino acids: CASQLGTSPTDTQYF.